The 19 T cell receptor beta chains listed next were all sequenced from one sample in a study of T cells expressing NK-cell markers. TCRdb re-called the 5' RACE reads; one entry per CDR3 protein, DNA not given. Recorded for this sample: about 260,000 distinct CDR3 sequences. Sequenced input: blood T cells: a sorted CD56 or NKG2C T cell subset, CD4+ or CD8+ T cells, or bulk PBMC T cells (not recorded which). The receptors derive from a man aged 18 to 30 in good health.

CDR3 in amino acids: CASSYMSGEKLFF. The chain joins TRBV6-5 to TRBJ1-4; the D gene TCRdb calls, TRBD1, cannot be checked with no DNA. This CDR3 is built from 13 residues. From germline, CDR1 is MNHEY and CDR2 SVGAGI.

J is TRBJ2-7 and V is TRBV12-3 or TRBV12-4; TCRdb indicates TRBD2, and absent DNA this call remains unverified. The CDR3 covers 15 residues. This CDR3 reads CASSPSGKLTYEQYF.

The chain uses TRBV20-1 and TRBJ1-2. The CDR3 has 13 residues. Germline V gene sequence: CDR1 DFQATT, CDR2 SNEGSKA (reference sequence). The CDR3 spells CSAVSLVAYGYTF.

The chain carries TRBV20-1 and TRBJ1-5; TCRdb outputs TRBD1, but without DNA this stays unchecked. This CDR3 has 15 amino acids. Germline loops: CDR1 DFQATT, CDR2 SNEGSKA (reference sequence). CDR3 sequence reads: CSANIPTGGAQPQHF.

The chain recombines TRBV7-6 with TRBJ1-4; as DNA is missing, the TRBD1 call by TCRdb cannot be tested. The CDR3 sequence is 14 residues long. Per the germline V gene, CDR1 is SGHVS and CDR2 is FNYEAQ. The CDR3 reads CASRAGTGNEKLFF.

The CDR3 region is CSAHSGRVQGVSQETQYF. The genes are TRBV20-1 and TRBJ2-5; the TRBD2 assignment by TCRdb is unverifiable without DNA. The CDR3 spans 18 residues. The germline CDR1 and CDR2 sequences are DFQATT and SNEGSKA (reference sequence).

The chain employs TRBV7-6 and TRBJ2-1; TCRdb calls TRBD2, which cannot be checked without DNA. CDR1 is SGHVS and CDR2 is FNYEAQ in the germline V gene. This CDR3 is 14 amino acids long. The CDR3 is CASSRTSGNNEQFF.

J is TRBJ2-5 and V is TRBV29-1. This CDR3 has 13 residues. The germline CDR1 and CDR2 sequences are SQVTM and ANQGSEA. CDR3 protein: CSGGLGTQETQYF.

This chain links TRBV18 with TRBJ2-5; absent DNA, TCRdb's TRBD2 call cannot be checked. The CDR3 runs 13 residues. Germline V gives CDR1 KGHSH, CDR2 LQKENI. CDR3 sequence: CASSPTPSETQYF.

The J gene is TRBJ1-4, the V gene TRBV20-1; there is no DNA to check the TCRdb D call of TRBD1. The CDR3 totals 15 residues. The germline gives CDR1 DFQATT, CDR2 SNEGSKA (reference sequence). This CDR3 reads CSARMGQGLNEKLFF.

The V gene is TRBV19, the J gene TRBJ2-1; the TCRdb D gene call, TRBD1, has no DNA to confirm it. The V gene's germline CDR1 is LNHDA and CDR2 SQIVND (reference sequence). This CDR3 region has 15 residues. The chain's CDR3 is CASSRTGAMGNEQFF.

CDR3 loop: CASRLAGGSEQFF. V usage is TRBV27 and J usage is TRBJ2-1; TCRdb gives TRBD2 as the D gene, but with no DNA this cannot be confirmed. The germline V gene encodes CDR1 MNHEY and CDR2 SMNVEV (reference sequence). The CDR3 spans 13 residues.

This chain links TRBV9 with TRBJ2-7; the TRBD1 assignment by TCRdb is unverifiable without DNA. The germline gives CDR1 SGDLS, CDR2 YYNGEE. This CDR3 contains 14 residues. The CDR3 sequence is CASSPIGTDYEQYF.

The genes are TRBV12-3 or TRBV12-4 and TRBJ2-2; TCRdb's D call, TRBD1, is unchecked because there is no DNA. The CDR3 sequence is 15 residues long. The CDR3 reads CASTKGTANTGELFF.

This rearrangement joins TRBV20-1 to TRBJ2-5; TCRdb's assignment of TRBD2 cannot be checked, as there is no DNA. The length of the CDR3 is 14 residues. From germline, CDR1 is DFQATT and CDR2 SNEGSKA (reference sequence). The CDR3 spells CSAPGASWEETQYF.

J is TRBJ2-1 and V is TRBV20-1; TCRdb selects TRBD1, and the lack of DNA leaves this call unchecked. The germline CDR1 and CDR2 sequences are DFQATT and SNEGSKA (reference sequence). The CDR3 contains 14 residues. The CDR3 loop is CSARDQGRGNEQFF.

This sequence joins TRBV30 and TRBJ2-1. The CDR3 runs 12 residues. The germline V gene has CDR1 GTSNPN and CDR2 SVGIG (reference sequence). CDR3 sequence reads: CAWGTSQIKQFF.

This chain's CDR3 is CASRTFSSGANVLTF. This chain joins TRBV2 and TRBJ2-6; TCRdb lists TRBD1, though no DNA is available to test this call. Germline-derived CDR1 and CDR2 are SNHLY and FYNNEI. This CDR3 comprises 15 residues. Supplemented by reference TRBV2 and TRBJ2-6, the full variable domain reads EPEVTQTPSHQVTQMGQEVILRCVPISNHLYFYWYRQILGQKVEFLVSFYNNEISEKSEIFDDQFSVERPDGSNFTLKIRSTKLEDSAMYFCASRTFSSGANVLTFGAGSRLTVL.

The rearrangement uses TRBV5-1 and TRBJ2-5. This CDR3 has 16 amino acids. The V gene's germline CDR1 is SGHRS and CDR2 YFSETQ. This chain's CDR3 is CASSLLLAEYQETQYF. The variable domain in full, with the rest retrieved from reference TRBV5-1 and TRBJ2-5, is KAGVTQTPRYLIKTRGQQVTLSCSPISGHRSVSWYQQTPGQGLQFLFEYFSETQRNKGNFPGRFSGRQFSNSRSEMNVSTLELGDSALYLCASSLLLAEYQETQYFGPGTRLLVL.